Each of the 27 T cell receptor beta chains below was sequenced from the same sample in a study of blood T cells in healthy people across ages. Then a second PCR, running about 6 to 12 cycles, was carried out with a sample-barcoded 5' primer and a J-beta primer mix. MiXCR, run by TCRdb on the 5' RACE reads, gives a single entry per CDR3 protein. This table holds 800,000 or so distinct CDR3 sequences, about 25% found once. This same sample was also taken into another study, of T cells of mothers and their children.

The sequencing sample was made of blood. The receptors come from a boy younger than 18 in good health.

Here the CDR3 DNA reads TGTGCCAGCAGTCCGGACAGGGGAACCGGAAAACTGTTTTTT. As protein: CASSPDRGTGKLFF. The chain combines TRBV27 with TRBJ1-4, with TRBD1 identical over 9 bases. Germline V gives CDR1 MNHEY, CDR2 SMNVEV (reference sequence). V was clipped by 5 bases and J by 10 bases; unmatched bases: 8. The CDR3 sequence is 14 residues long.

Of note for this clonotype: A much larger clonotype is one base distant, so this may be a read error. The chain has TRBV6-5 and TRBJ2-3, with 9 bases that match TRBD2. Trimming cost V 4 bases and J 1 base; bases outside gene matches: 3. This CDR3 is built from 15 residues. Germline lookup yields CDR1 MNHEY and CDR2 SVGAGI. The CDR3 protein is CASSFPSGGTDTQYF. The CDR3, as DNA: TGTGCCAGCAGTTTCCCTAGCGGGGGCACAGATACGCAGTATTTT.

The rearrangement uses TRBV29-1 and TRBJ2-1, with TRBD2 matching over 14 bases. This CDR3 has 13 amino acids. The trim removed 7 bases at V and 9 bases at J, leaving 5 bases unmatched. Per the germline V gene, CDR1 is SQVTM and CDR2 is ANQGSEA. CDR3 nucleotide sequence: TGCAGCGACAGACTAGCGGGAGGGATTGAGCAGTTCTTC. Translating gives CSDRLAGGIEQFF.

The V call is TRBV30, the J call TRBJ1-6, with a weak D call TRBD1 (5 bases). Trimming stripped 5 bases from V and 9 bases from J, with 23 bases between. The CDR3 is made up of 16 amino acids. Germline V gene data show CDR1 as GTSNPN and CDR2 as SVGIG (reference sequence). The CDR3 region is CAWCPPGPSWCSPLHF. DNA of the CDR3: TGTGCCTGGTGTCCTCCGGGACCTTCATGGTGTTCACCCCTCCACTTT. Based on the CDR3 plus reference TRBV30 and TRBJ1-6, the full variable domain is SQTIHQWPATLVQPVGSPLSLECTVEGTSNPNLYWYRQAAGRGLQLLFYSVGIGQISSEVPQNLSASRPQDRQFILSSKKLLLSDSGFYLCAWCPPGPSWCSPLHFGNGTRLTVT.

The rearrangement links TRBV14 to TRBJ2-7, with unresolved D. CDR1 is SGHDN, CDR2 FVKESK, per germline. V lost 1 base to trimming and J lost 3 bases, with 13 bases between them. CDR3 size: 15 residues. This CDR3 reads CASSQVESIRYEQYF. Written as DNA, the CDR3 is TGTGCCAGCAGCCAAGTAGAAAGTATTCGCTACGAGCAGTACTTC.

A word on this clonotype: One end of the junction varies from germline; a read error may be responsible. The chain is built from TRBV5-6 and TRBJ2-5; D possibly matches TRBD1 or TRBD2 (5 bases each). The CDR3 covers 13 residues. CDR1 is SGHDT and CDR2 is YYEEEE in the germline V gene. Here the CDR3 reads CASSSGHGDEQDF. The CDR3 nucleotides are TGTGCCAGCAGCTCTGGACACGGGGACGAGCAGGACTTC.

This clonotype was seen more than once but under ten times. V and J are TRBV4-1 and TRBJ2-5; tentatively, D is TRBD1 (6 bases). This CDR3 has 16 residues. Trimming shortened V by 4 bases and J by 5 bases, and 20 bases separated the two germline ends. Germline CDR1 and CDR2: MGHRA and YSYEKL. CDR3 bases: TGCGCCAGCAGCCGTCTCTTCAGGGGCGGGCCGGAGACCCAGTACTTC. Amino acid sequence: CASSRLFRGGPETQYF.

This clonotype has just a few counts. V is TRBV6-4 and J is TRBJ2-3; 7 nucleotides match TRBD1. The length of the CDR3 is 15 residues. J was trimmed by 0 bases and V by 6 bases; bases with no gene match: 6. The germline V gene encodes CDR1 MRHNA and CDR2 SNTAGT. CDR3 residues: CASSEGQTSTDTQYF. DNA for the CDR3: TGTGCCAGCAGCGAGGGACAGACCAGCACAGATACGCAGTATTTT.

The genes are TRBV12-3 or TRBV12-4 and TRBJ2-5, with D hard to call. The germline V and J ends were trimmed by 3 bases and 2 bases, with 10 bases remaining between them. CDR3 size: 14 residues. Here the CDR3 reads CASSFDDPQETQYF. Written as DNA, the CDR3 is TGTGCCAGCAGTTTTGACGATCCGCAAGAGACCCAGTACTTC.

This clonotype was detected only a few times. V usage is TRBV29-1 and J usage is TRBJ2-3; no clear D. The V end was cut by 1 base, the J end by 0 bases, with 2 bases between. The CDR3 contains 12 residues. Germline V gene sequence: CDR1 SQVTM, CDR2 ANQGSEA. The CDR3 sequence: CSVEASTDTQYF. The CDR3 nucleotides read TGCAGCGTTGAAGCGAGCACAGATACGCAGTATTTT.

The chain employs TRBV7-3 and TRBJ2-5; D unresolved. The closer fit of TRBJ2-1 to the DNA end suggests the J call may be wrong. The CDR3 contains 12 residues. The germline CDR1 and CDR2 sequences are SGHTA and FQGTGA. The CDR3 coding sequence is TGTGCCAGCAGCAACCTGGACAATGAGCAGTTCTTC. The encoded protein is CASSNLDNEQFF.

The rearrangement links TRBV7-3 to TRBJ2-5, with D tentatively TRBD2 (5 bases). In germline, CDR1 is SGHTA, CDR2 FQGTGA. V lost 2 bases and J 3 bases, leaving 13 bases between the germline ends. This CDR3 has 15 amino acids. CDR3 nucleotide sequence: TGTGCCAGCAGCTTATACGGGGAGTCAAAAGAGACCCAGTACTTC. Translation gives CASSLYGESKETQYF.

CDR3 coding DNA: TGTGCCAGCAGCCCAAACGGAATCTCCGGGGAGCTGTTTTTT. Its translation: CASSPNGISGELFF. The chain combines TRBV7-2 with TRBJ2-2; D is undetermined. The CDR3 is 14 residues long. The V end lost 5 bases, the J end lost 6 bases, and 13 bases lay between the germline ends. Germline-derived CDR1 and CDR2 are SGHTA and FQGNSA.

In this sample, this clonotype turned up a few times. The chain is built from TRBV6-2 or TRBV6-3 and TRBJ2-5, with 8 bases identical to TRBD2. Near its end, the DNA agrees better with TRBJ2-1, so the J call may be wrong. This CDR3 spans 16 amino acids. Germline CDR1 MNHEY, CDR2 SVGEGT. CDR3 region: CASSSQPGLVFDEQFF. DNA of the CDR3: TGTGCCAGCAGCTCTCAACCGGGACTAGTCTTCGACGAGCAGTTCTTC.

This clonotype was detected a few times. The genes are TRBV12-3 or TRBV12-4 and TRBJ2-7; D is unresolved. This CDR3 region has 11 residues. V was clipped by 6 bases and J by 10 bases, with 13 bases between them. As DNA, the CDR3 is TGTGCCAGCAGGCTTAAGGTCATACAGTACTTC. The encoded protein is CASRLKVIQYF.

This chain connects TRBV29-1 to TRBJ1-5; D is uncertain. Deletions cut 5 bases from V and 2 bases from J, with 13 bases between. The CDR3 contains 14 residues. Germline CDR1 is SQVTM and CDR2 is ANQGSEA. The CDR3 DNA is TGCAGCGTTTCAGGAACCCTCGGCAATCAGCCCCAGCATTTT. Its protein product is CSVSGTLGNQPQHF.

This chain uses TRBV5-1 with TRBJ2-7, with 8 bases that match TRBD1. Per the germline V gene, CDR1 is SGHRS and CDR2 is YFSETQ. This CDR3 is 16 amino acids long. V shed 3 bases and J 4 bases; nucleotides not matched to a gene: 12. CDR3 in amino acids: CASSSTGGYSRYEQYF. As DNA, the CDR3 is TGCGCCAGCAGCTCTACAGGGGGTTATTCAAGGTACGAGCAGTACTTC.

This clonotype has ten or more counts. This chain links TRBV7-6 with TRBJ2-5; D unclear. V was cut by 2 bases and J by 2 bases, with 9 bases left in between. The CDR3 runs to 14 residues. The germline CDR1 and CDR2 sequences are SGHVS and FNYEAQ. The CDR3 DNA sequence: TGTGCCAGCAGCTTACGTGGCCAGCAAGAGACCCAGTACTTC. Protein: CASSLRGQQETQYF.

This clonotype was picked up many times. The J gene is TRBJ2-3, the V gene TRBV29-1, with 8 nucleotides matching TRBD2. V was clipped by 6 bases and J by 11 bases; unmatched bases: 13. This CDR3 has 13 amino acids. Per germline, CDR1 SQVTM and CDR2 ANQGSEA. CDR3 coding DNA: TGCAGCGTGGGACTAGTGGCCCACGATGGGCAGTATTTT. It translates to CSVGLVAHDGQYF.

V is TRBV7-8 and J is TRBJ2-7; 7 nucleotides agree with TRBD2. CDR3 length: 13 residues. Germline CDR1 is SGHVS and CDR2 is FQNEAQ. V shed 7 bases and J 0 bases; nucleotides not matched to a gene: 3. The DNA of the CDR3 is TGTGCCAGCACCCTAGCGGACTCCTACGAGCAGTACTTC. This codes for CASTLADSYEQYF.

The chain is built from TRBV6-2 or TRBV6-3 and TRBJ2-5; D call uncertain. V lost 4 bases and J lost 1, with 13 bases in between. The CDR3 contains 15 residues. Germline CDR1 MNHEY, CDR2 SVGEGT. The CDR3 DNA sequence: TGTGCCAGCAGTTCGGTAAGGGTCCTCCAAGAGACCCAGTACTTC. Translation: CASSSVRVLQETQYF.

The chain carries TRBV24-1 and TRBJ2-1; no definite D call. Trimming pared 1 base from V and 7 bases from J, leaving 10 bases between. The CDR3 loop spans 14 amino acids. Germline V gives CDR1 KGHDR, CDR2 SFDVKD. The CDR3 is CATSDFSPLNEQFF. The CDR3, as DNA: TGTGCCACCAGTGATTTCTCCCCCCTAAATGAGCAGTTCTTC.

There are a few counts of this clonotype. J is TRBJ1-2 and V is TRBV29-1, with D uncertain. Trimming cost V 5 bases and J 6 bases, with 16 bases left between them. Germline V gene lookup returns CDR1 SQVTM and CDR2 ANQGSEA. The CDR3 consists of 13 residues. CDR3 region: CSVLEFLIDGYTF. The DNA of the CDR3 is TGCAGCGTTTTAGAATTTCTGATCGATGGCTACACCTTC.

This clonotype occurred a few times. V usage is TRBV7-9 and J usage is TRBJ2-7; TRBD1 matches at 11 bases. This CDR3 contains 15 residues. V trimming: 5 bases; J trimming: 3 bases; junction bases outside the gene matches: 6. Germline V gene sequence: CDR1 SEHNR, CDR2 FQNEAQ (reference sequence). This chain's CDR3 is CASSLRTGGFYEQYF. The CDR3 nucleotides are TGTGCCAGCAGCCTCCGGACAGGGGGCTTCTACGAGCAGTACTTC.

This clonotype was recorded a few times. The genes are TRBV6-5 and TRBJ1-6; the match to TRBD1 covers 7 bases. CDR1 and CDR2 (germline): MNHEY, SVGAGI. Trimming took 2 bases from V and 7 from J; bases not matched to a gene: 8. This CDR3 has 16 residues. The CDR3 bases are TGTGCCAGCAGTTACGGGCCAGGGGGAAACAATTCACCCCTCCACTTT. This encodes CASSYGPGGNNSPLHF.

The chain links TRBV3-1 to TRBJ1-4, with D unresolved. The CDR3 totals 15 residues. V shed 0 bases and J shed 8 bases, with 13 bases lying between them. The germline CDR1 and CDR2 sequences are LGHDT and YNNKEL (reference sequence). The CDR3 sequence is CASSQDTKGFEKLFF. The CDR3 nucleotides read TGTGCCAGCAGCCAAGATACGAAAGGATTCGAAAAACTGTTTTTT.

A few counts support this clonotype. The genes are TRBV18 and TRBJ2-3; no reliable D call. Germline CDR1 KGHSH, CDR2 LQKENI. V was trimmed by 3 bases and J by 2 bases, leaving 6 bases between them. CDR3 length: 13 residues. CDR3 in amino acids: CASSPSHTDTQYF. As DNA, the CDR3 is TGTGCCAGCTCACCGAGTCACACAGATACGCAGTATTTT.